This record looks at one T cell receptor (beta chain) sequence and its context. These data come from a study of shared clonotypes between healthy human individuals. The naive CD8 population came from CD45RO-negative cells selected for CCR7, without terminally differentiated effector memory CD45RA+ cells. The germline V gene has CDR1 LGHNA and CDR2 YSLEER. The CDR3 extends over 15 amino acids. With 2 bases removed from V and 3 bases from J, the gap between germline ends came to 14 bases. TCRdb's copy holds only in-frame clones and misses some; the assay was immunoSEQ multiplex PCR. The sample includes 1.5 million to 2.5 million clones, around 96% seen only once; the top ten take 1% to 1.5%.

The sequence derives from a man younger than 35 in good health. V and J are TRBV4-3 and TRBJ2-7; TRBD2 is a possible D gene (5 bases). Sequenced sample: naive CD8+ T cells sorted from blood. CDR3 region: CASSQSPGEGYEQYF. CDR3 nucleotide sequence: TGCGCCAGCAGCCAATCGCCAGGAGAGGGCTACGAGCAGTACTTC.